These 32 T cell receptor beta chains were sequenced from one sample in a study of cytomegalovirus exposure and HLA in healthy donors (dated by TCRdb to 2017 to 2019). Library creation used the immunoSEQ multiplex PCR assay. Held by TCRdb, this immuneACCESS table contains in-frame sequences only and omits some clones. Under half of the omission traces to an unresolved V gene where checked; the cause of the rest is unknown. The sample contains 250,000 to 300,000 clones, about 90% of them found a single time. Of the sample, less than 0.4% is held by the ten largest clones. Sequencing was carried out using PBMCs. All receptors derive from a woman aged 18-35 years in good health and CMV-seronegative.

This clone was recorded only once. The chain joins TRBV6-6 to TRBJ1-5, with no clear D. CDR1 is MNHNY and CDR2 is SVGAGI in the germline V gene (reference sequence). The CDR3 covers 14 residues. The V and J ends lost 6 bases and 1 base respectively, with 10 bases between them. CDR3 sequence reads: CASSPTESNQPQHF. The CDR3 bases are TGTGCCAGCAGCCCGACGGAGAGCAATCAGCCCCAGCATTTT.

CDR3 sequence reads: CASSPLGDSRYSGANVLTF. The DNA for the CDR3 is TGTGCCAGCTCACCACTAGGGGACAGCCGATACTCTGGGGCCAACGTCCTGACTTTC. J is TRBJ2-6 and V is TRBV18; TRBD1 aligns across 7 bases. CDR1 and CDR2 from the germline V gene are KGHSH and LQKENI. The CDR3 covers 19 residues. Losses at the gene ends were 1 base for V and 0 bases for J; bases not matched to a gene: 9.

V usage is TRBV4-3 and J usage is TRBJ2-3, with D perhaps matching TRBD2 (5 bases). Germline loops: CDR1 LGHNA, CDR2 YSLEER. CDR3 size: 12 residues. Trimming removed 2 bases at V and 8 bases at J, with 8 bases between. Here the CDR3 reads CASSQPGSTQYF. CDR3 sequence (DNA): TGCGCCAGCAGCCAACCGGGGAGTACGCAGTATTTT.

The CDR3 DNA follows: TGTGCCAGCAGTTACGACAGGGTACGGGGCACTGAAGCTTTCTTT. Encoded protein: CASSYDRVRGTEAFF. This rearrangement joins TRBV27 to TRBJ1-1, with TRBD1 identical over 7 bases. Trimming at V came to 4 bases and at J to 4 bases, leaving 9 bases not matched to a gene. CDR1 and CDR2 from the germline V gene are MNHEY and SMNVEV (reference sequence). The CDR3 loop spans 15 amino acids.

Remarks on this clone: Other DNA sequences in the same sample also yield this CDR3. The chain is built from TRBV27 and TRBJ1-2; 7 bases fit TRBD1. CDR3 length: 13 amino acids. Per the germline V gene, CDR1 is MNHEY and CDR2 is SMNVEV (reference sequence). Trimming removed 2 bases from V and 6 bases from J; junction bases left unmatched: 3. The CDR3 bases are TGTGCCAGCAGTTTAACAGGGGTGGATGGCTACACCTTC. Translated, it gives CASSLTGVDGYTF.

This rearrangement joins TRBV7-2 to TRBJ1-1, with D tentatively TRBD1 (5 bases). Trimming removed 9 bases at V and 4 bases at J, with 9 bases between. The CDR3 contains 11 residues. Germline-derived CDR1 and CDR2 are SGHTA and FQGNSA. CDR3 coding DNA: TGTGCCAGTACCAGGGCCACTGAAGCTTTCTTT. This codes for CASTRATEAFF.

V is TRBV28 and J is TRBJ2-3; no reliable D call. The CDR3 spans 16 residues. CDR1 and CDR2 from the germline V gene are MDHEN and SYDVKM. The ends were cut back, 4 bases at V and 0 bases at J, with 14 bases in the middle. Here the CDR3 reads CASSSSWQTSTDTQYF. CDR3 bases: TGTGCCAGCAGTTCCTCATGGCAGACTAGCACAGATACGCAGTATTTT.

The chain links TRBV30 to TRBJ2-5; D perhaps matches TRBD2 (6 bases). The germline V and J ends were trimmed by 3 bases and 4 bases, with 12 bases remaining between them. CDR3 length: 13 amino acids. Germline-derived CDR1 and CDR2 are GTSNPN and SVGIG (reference sequence). In DNA form, the CDR3 reads TGTGCCTGGAGACTCGGGGGTGGAGAGACCCAGTACTTC. This translates into CAWRLGGGETQYF.

The chain recombines TRBV14 with TRBJ1-1; no clear D gene. The V end was cut by 2 bases, the J end by 2 bases, with 15 bases between. Germline V gene sequence: CDR1 SGHDN, CDR2 FVKESK. The CDR3 sequence is 16 residues long. The CDR3, as DNA: TGTGCCAGCAGCCAATACGTCGGACTGCTAAACACTGAAGCTTTCTTT. Translated: CASSQYVGLLNTEAFF.

V is TRBV19 and J is TRBJ1-5; TRBD1 is a possible D gene (6 bases). CDR3 length equals 15 residues. In germline, CDR1 is LNHDA, CDR2 SQIVND (reference sequence). V gave up 5 bases and J gave up 5 bases, with 16 bases separating them. This CDR3 is CASSARTVLDQPQHF. CDR3 DNA: TGTGCCAGTAGTGCCAGGACAGTGCTTGATCAGCCCCAGCATTTT.

This clone was counted a single time. The V gene is TRBV15, the J gene TRBJ2-2; TRBD1 matches at 9 bases. The J segment lost 5 bases and the V segment lost 0 bases, leaving 16 bases of the junction unmatched. Per the germline V gene, CDR1 is LNHNV and CDR2 is YYDKDF (reference sequence). The length of the CDR3 is 20 residues. The CDR3 loop reads CATSRDLGKPGQGQTGELFF. In DNA, the CDR3 is TGTGCCACCAGCAGAGATCTCGGGAAGCCGGGACAGGGACAAACCGGGGAGCTGTTTTTT.

The chain is built from TRBV19 and TRBJ2-1; D may be TRBD2 (7 bases). V was shortened by 5 bases and J by 7 bases, with 15 bases between the two germline ends. The CDR3 has 14 residues. Germline-derived CDR1 and CDR2 are LNHDA and SQIVND (reference sequence). This CDR3 reads CASSLGGRRNEQFF. The CDR3 region has the DNA TGTGCCAGTAGTCTCGGGGGGCGAAGGAATGAGCAGTTCTTC. Supplemented by reference TRBV19 and TRBJ2-1, the full variable domain reads DGGITQSPKYLFRKEGQNVTLSCEQNLNHDAMYWYRQDPGQGLRLIYYSQIVNDFQKGDIAEGYSVSREKKESFPLTVTSAQKNPTAFYLCASSLGGRRNEQFFGPGTRLTVL.

The V and J genes are TRBV6-5 and TRBJ2-5, with 10 bases lining up with TRBD2. In germline, CDR1 is MNHEY, CDR2 SVGAGI. V gave up 6 bases and J gave up 4 bases; unmatched junction bases: 5. The CDR3 covers 14 residues. The CDR3 reads CASSPGTSVETQYF. The CDR3 DNA follows: TGTGCCAGCAGCCCAGGGACTAGCGTAGAGACCCAGTACTTC.

The rearrangement uses TRBV10-3 and TRBJ2-3; D unclear. V was clipped by 2 bases and J by 9 bases, with 12 bases between them. Germline lookup yields CDR1 ENHRY and CDR2 SYGVKD. This CDR3 has 13 residues. The DNA for the CDR3 is TGTGCCATCAGTGAGGAACCCTCCCAGACGCAGTATTTT. Protein: CAISEEPSQTQYF.

The chain uses TRBV29-1 and TRBJ1-2; 9 nucleotides line up with TRBD1. Germline-derived CDR1 and CDR2 are SQVTM and ANQGSEA. This CDR3 region has 12 residues. The V and J ends lost 7 bases and 3 bases, in that order; junction bases with no gene match: 3. CDR3 nucleotide sequence: TGCAGCGCGAGGGACAGGGACTATGGCTACACCTTC. The encoded protein is CSARDRDYGYTF.

This chain links TRBV2 with TRBJ2-3; D may be TRBD1 (5 bases). Trimming removed 7 bases at V and 2 bases at J, with 13 bases between. Germline CDR1 SNHLY, CDR2 FYNNEI. The CDR3 sequence is 14 residues long. The DNA for the CDR3 is TGTGCCAGCATAGTAGGACAAATCACAGATACGCAGTATTTT. Translated: CASIVGQITDTQYF. Variable domain in full (rest from reference TRBV2 and TRBJ2-3): EPEVTQTPSHQVTQMGQEVILRCVPISNHLYFYWYRQILGQKVEFLVSFYNNEISEKSEIFDDQFSVERPDGSNFTLKIRSTKLEDSAMYFCASIVGQITDTQYFGPGTRLTVL.

The chain recombines TRBV7-6 with TRBJ1-2; D perhaps matches TRBD1 (5 bases). Germline-derived CDR1 and CDR2 are SGHVS and FNYEAQ. This CDR3 spans 15 amino acids. Between the trimmed V and J ends, which lost 2 bases and 4 bases, there was a span of 14 bases. The chain's CDR3 is CASSLLPQGVYGYTF. For the CDR3, the DNA is TGTGCCAGCAGCTTATTACCCCAGGGCGTCTATGGCTACACCTTC. Using reference TRBV7-6 and TRBJ1-2 for the parts outside the CDR3, the full variable domain is GAGVSQSPRYKVTKRGQDVALRCDPISGHVSLYWYRQALGQGPEFLTYFNYEAQQDKSGLPNDRFSAERPEGSISTLTIQRTEQRDSAMYRCASSLLPQGVYGYTFGSGTRLTVV.

V is TRBV4-1 and J is TRBJ2-5, with D maybe TRBD2 (5 bases). The CDR3 sequence is 14 residues long. With 4 bases removed from V and 2 bases from J, the gap between germline ends came to 11 bases. The V gene's germline CDR1 is MGHRA and CDR2 YSYEKL. CDR3 protein: CASSPPDWQETQYF. DNA for the CDR3: TGCGCCAGCAGCCCTCCGGACTGGCAAGAGACCCAGTACTTC.

The chain has TRBV6-1 and TRBJ1-5; 7 nucleotides agree with TRBD1. J lost 2 bases, V lost 4 bases, and 8 bases had no gene match. The CDR3 sequence is 16 residues long. Germline loops: CDR1 MNHNS, CDR2 SASEGT. Written as DNA, the CDR3 is TGTGCCAGCAGTGCACGCCTCACAGGGGGCAATCAGCCCCAGCATTTT. Translating it yields CASSARLTGGNQPQHF.

The gene calls are TRBV6-5 and TRBJ1-1; D ambiguous. CDR3 length: 13 residues. Germline V CDR1 and CDR2: MNHEY, SVGAGI. V was pared by 7 bases and J by 1 base, with 10 bases between. The CDR3 reads CASTRHWNTEAFF. In nucleotides, the CDR3 is TGTGCCAGCACGAGACATTGGAACACTGAAGCTTTCTTT.

This chain connects TRBV6-1 to TRBJ1-1; maybe TRBD1 (5 bases). The V gene's germline CDR1 is MNHNS and CDR2 SASEGT. This CDR3 has 13 residues. The V gene lost 3 bases and the J gene lost 1 base, with 6 bases spanning the gap. The chain's CDR3 is CASSDRENTEAFF. In nucleotides, the CDR3 is TGTGCCAGCAGTGACAGGGAGAACACTGAAGCTTTCTTT.

This clone was recorded once. This chain joins TRBV7-2 and TRBJ2-3, with D tentatively TRBD1 (5 bases). Germline CDR1 is SGHTA and CDR2 is FQGNSA. The CDR3 spans 14 residues. V was clipped by 5 bases and J by 0 bases, with 9 bases between them. CDR3 sequence (DNA): TGTGCCAGCAGCCGAGGACAAAGCACAGATACGCAGTATTTT. As protein: CASSRGQSTDTQYF. The complete variable domain, with remaining parts taken from reference TRBV7-2 and TRBJ2-3, reads GAGVSQSPSNKVTEKGKDVELRCDPISGHTALYWYRQSLGQGLEFLIYFQGNSAPDKSGLPSDRFSAERTGGSVSTLTIQRTQQEDSAVYLCASSRGQSTDTQYFGPGTRLTVL.

The CDR3 bases are TGTGCCAGCAGCTTAGCCAATAGCTACGAGCAGTACTTC. Translated: CASSLANSYEQYF. The gene calls are TRBV7-9 and TRBJ2-7; D remains unclear. Trimming took 0 bases from V and 3 from J, leaving 6 bases between them. CDR3 length: 13 amino acids. Germline CDR1 reads SEHNR; CDR2 reads FQNEAQ (reference sequence).

This clone is a singleton in its sample. This chain joins TRBV6-1 and TRBJ2-7, with 7 nucleotides matching TRBD1. V lost 0 bases and J lost 4; bases outside the gene matches: 3. Germline loops: CDR1 MNHNS, CDR2 SASEGT. The CDR3 extends over 14 amino acids. In DNA, the CDR3 is TGTGCCAGCAGTGAAGCGGGACAGAAGTACGAGCAGTACGTC. This encodes CASSEAGQKYEQYV.

This clone was detected only once. The chain has TRBV5-6 and TRBJ2-1; TRBD1 aligns across 8 bases. The germline CDR1 and CDR2 sequences are SGHDT and YYEEEE. Unmatched junction bases numbered 7, after V lost 4 bases and J lost 4 bases. CDR3 length: 15 amino acids. The CDR3 coding sequence is TGTGCCAGCAGCACCGGACAGGGCCCATACAATGAGCAGTTCTTC. Protein sequence: CASSTGQGPYNEQFF.

The chain combines TRBV2 with TRBJ1-5; D might be TRBD1 (6 bases). Trimming removed 7 bases at V and 0 bases at J, with 13 bases between. CDR3 size: 15 residues. Per the germline V gene, CDR1 is SNHLY and CDR2 is FYNNEI. DNA for the CDR3: TGTGCCAGCAAGGAAACAGGGAATAGCAATCAGCCCCAGCATTTT. Residues: CASKETGNSNQPQHF.

The chain joins TRBV19 to TRBJ1-5; a possible D gene is TRBD1 (5 bases). Trimming removed 5 bases at V and 5 bases at J, with 19 bases between. CDR1 and CDR2 (germline): LNHDA, SQIVND (reference sequence). The CDR3 has 16 amino acids. The CDR3 here is CASSPSGPGSYQPQHF. CDR3 sequence (DNA): TGTGCCAGTAGTCCCTCAGGGCCCGGGTCTTATCAGCCCCAGCATTTT.

V usage is TRBV4-3 and J usage is TRBJ1-2, with D perhaps matching TRBD1 (6 bases). Trimming removed 0 bases at V and 2 bases at J, with 13 bases between. The CDR3 runs to 16 residues. The germline V gene encodes CDR1 LGHNA and CDR2 YSLEER. The CDR3 nucleotides read TGCGCCAGCAGCCAAGATCAGAGGACAGCAAACTATGGCTACACCTTC. It codes for CASSQDQRTANYGYTF.

A single count supports this clone. J is TRBJ1-6 and V is TRBV28; 12 bases agree with TRBD1. The junction had 7 bases not matched to a gene; V was cut back by 6 bases and J by 10 bases. The CDR3 totals 15 residues. Germline values: CDR1 MDHEN, CDR2 SYDVKM. CDR3 in DNA: TGTGCCAGCAGGATGCCGGGACAGGGGGCCTCACCCCTCCACTTT. Its translation: CASRMPGQGASPLHF.

The J gene is TRBJ2-1, the V gene TRBV19; 10 nucleotides line up with TRBD1. After removal of 9 bases from V and 7 bases from J, the junction contained 3 bases not matched to a gene. The CDR3 runs to 12 residues. Germline V gene sequence: CDR1 LNHDA, CDR2 SQIVND (reference sequence). CDR3: CASTGQGNEQFF. The CDR3 DNA sequence: TGTGCCAGCACGGGACAGGGGAATGAGCAGTTCTTC. The full variable domain, in which reference TRBV19 and TRBJ2-1 provide the parts outside the CDR3, is DGGITQSPKYLFRKEGQNVTLSCEQNLNHDAMYWYRQDPGQGLRLIYYSQIVNDFQKGDIAEGYSVSREKKESFPLTVTSAQKNPTAFYLCASTGQGNEQFFGPGTRLTVL.

The chain employs TRBV5-1 and TRBJ2-5; D not resolved. The V gene lost 2 bases and the J gene lost 5 bases, with 7 bases spanning the gap. Germline loops: CDR1 SGHRS, CDR2 YFSETQ. The CDR3 consists of 12 residues. The chain's CDR3 is CASSFNGETQYF. CDR3 coding DNA: TGCGCCAGCAGCTTTAACGGGGAGACCCAGTACTTC.

This chain links TRBV6-6 with TRBJ2-1; D not certain. Germline lookup yields CDR1 MNHNY and CDR2 SVGAGI (reference sequence). The V end was cut by 4 bases, the J end by 9 bases, with 13 bases between. CDR3 length: 13 amino acids. CDR3 sequence reads: CASSWSSSGEQFF. CDR3 DNA: TGTGCCAGCAGTTGGTCAAGTTCGGGTGAGCAGTTCTTC.